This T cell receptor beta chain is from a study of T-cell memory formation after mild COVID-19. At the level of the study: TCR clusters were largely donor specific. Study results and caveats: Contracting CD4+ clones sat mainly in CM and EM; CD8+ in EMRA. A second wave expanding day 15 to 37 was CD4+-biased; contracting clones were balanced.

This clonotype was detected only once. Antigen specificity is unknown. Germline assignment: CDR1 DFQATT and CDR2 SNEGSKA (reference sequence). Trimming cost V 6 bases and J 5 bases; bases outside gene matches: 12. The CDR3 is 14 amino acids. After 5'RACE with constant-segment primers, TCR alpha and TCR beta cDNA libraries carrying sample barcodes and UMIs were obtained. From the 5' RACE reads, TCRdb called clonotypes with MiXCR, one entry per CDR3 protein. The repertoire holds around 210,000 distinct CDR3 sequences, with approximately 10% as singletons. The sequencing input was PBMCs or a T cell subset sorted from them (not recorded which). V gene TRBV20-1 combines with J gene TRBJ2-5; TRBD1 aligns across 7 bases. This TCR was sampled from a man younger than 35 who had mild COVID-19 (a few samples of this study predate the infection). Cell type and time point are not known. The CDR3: CSAVTGDRYETQYF. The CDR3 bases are TGCAGTGCCGTTACAGGGGACCGTTACGAGACCCAGTACTTC.